The 17 T cell receptor beta chains given below trace back to one sample, sequenced in a study of shared clonotypes between healthy human individuals. Only in-frame clones appear in the TCRdb table, and some are missing; sequencing was by immunoSEQ multiplex PCR. The data show about 700,000 clones, with approximately 90% seen just once and 24% held by the top ten. Only CD45RO-negative cells positively selected for CCR7 counted as naive CD8 cells, so terminally differentiated effector memory CD45RA+ cells were excluded. Sequenced input: naive CD8+ T cells sorted from blood. The receptor set was obtained from a man younger than 40 in good health.

The chain is built from TRBV27 and TRBJ2-1, with D hard to call. This CDR3 spans 16 amino acids. Between the trimmed V and J ends, which lost 1 base and 0 bases, there was a span of 10 bases. Germline CDR1 is MNHEY and CDR2 is SMNVEV (reference sequence). Written as DNA, the CDR3 is TGTGCCAGCAGTTTATTCGGTTCGAGCTCCTACAATGAGCAGTTCTTC. It codes for CASSLFGSSSYNEQFF.

The genes are TRBV11-2 and TRBJ1-2; D remains unclear. Between the trimmed V and J ends, which lost 5 bases and 7 bases, there was a span of 20 bases. The CDR3 has 15 residues. Germline V gene lookup returns CDR1 SGHAT and CDR2 FQNNGV. The CDR3 sequence is CASSGAVDQHIGYTF. The CDR3 region has the DNA TGTGCCAGCAGCGGAGCAGTGGACCAACACATTGGCTACACCTTC.

The V and J genes are TRBV11-3 and TRBJ2-3; weak D call: TRBD1 (6 bases). The CDR3 covers 15 residues. The V end lost 0 bases, the J end lost 8 bases, and 15 bases lay between the germline ends. Germline CDR1 reads SGHNT; CDR2 reads YENEEA. The CDR3 is CASSLDRDKKRTQYF. In DNA, the CDR3 is TGTGCCAGCAGCTTAGATAGGGACAAAAAGCGTACGCAGTATTTT.

The rearrangement uses TRBV6-5 and TRBJ2-3; D is perhaps TRBD1 (6 bases). Germline-derived CDR1 and CDR2 are MNHEY and SVGAGI. V lost 0 bases, J lost 1 base, and 11 bases lay in between. The CDR3 sequence is 16 residues long. This CDR3 is CASSYSWGLGTDTQYF. Here the CDR3 DNA reads TGTGCCAGCAGTTACTCCTGGGGGCTCGGCACAGATACGCAGTATTTT.

This clone has only one observation. The chain uses TRBV7-9 and TRBJ2-7; no reliable D call. CDR1 is SEHNR, CDR2 FQNEAQ, per germline (reference sequence). Trimming removed 1 base from V and 0 bases from J, with 13 bases in between. This CDR3 comprises 16 residues. The CDR3 DNA follows: TGTGCCAGCAGCTTAGTCCCAGCGAAGAGCTCCTACGAGCAGTACTTC. It codes for CASSLVPAKSSYEQYF.

The chain carries TRBV4-1 and TRBJ2-2; unclear D gene. This CDR3 spans 16 amino acids. V was clipped by 2 bases and J by 3 bases, with 13 bases between them. Germline V CDR1 and CDR2: MGHRA, YSYEKL. CDR3 sequence reads: CASSQLASRYTGELFF. CDR3 sequence (DNA): TGCGCCAGCAGCCAATTGGCCTCTCGGTACACCGGGGAGCTGTTTTTT.

The chain recombines TRBV6-5 with TRBJ2-1; 7 bases line up with TRBD2. The CDR3 contains 15 residues. Trimming at V came to 0 bases and at J to 6 bases, leaving 5 bases not matched to a gene. Per the germline V gene, CDR1 is MNHEY and CDR2 is SVGAGI. CDR3 in amino acids: CASSYSRELSNEQFF. As DNA, the CDR3 is TGTGCCAGCAGTTACTCGCGGGAGTTGAGCAATGAGCAGTTCTTC.

The gene calls are TRBV7-3 and TRBJ2-2, with D unclear. The V gene's germline CDR1 is SGHTA and CDR2 FQGTGA. The V and J ends lost 4 bases and 0 bases respectively, with 6 bases between them. CDR3 length: 14 amino acids. The CDR3 nucleotides are TGTGCCAGCAGCTCAGTTACGAACACCGGGGAGCTGTTTTTT. Protein product: CASSSVTNTGELFF. Using reference TRBV7-3 and TRBJ2-2 for the parts outside the CDR3, the full variable domain is GAGVSQTPSNKVTEKGKYVELRCDPISGHTALYWYRQSLGQGPEFLIYFQGTGAADDSGLPNDRFFAVRPEGSVSTLKIQRTERGDSAVYLCASSSVTNTGELFFGEGSRLTVL.

The chain has TRBV7-2 and TRBJ2-1; 8 nucleotides match TRBD2. CDR3 length equals 15 residues. Germline CDR1 is SGHTA and CDR2 is FQGNSA. The trim removed 1 base at V and 6 bases at J, leaving 5 bases unmatched. The CDR3 nucleotides are TGTGCCAGCAGCTTAGGGCCGGGACTAGTCAATGAGCAGTTCTTC. Its translation is CASSLGPGLVNEQFF.

J is TRBJ1-4 and V is TRBV27, with D possibly matching TRBD1 (5 bases). CDR1 is MNHEY and CDR2 is SMNVEV in the germline V gene (reference sequence). The CDR3 contains 15 residues. Trimming stripped 6 bases from V and 5 bases from J, with 16 bases between. The CDR3 DNA reads TGTGCCAGCAGCTCCCTGGGGGTTCAGAATGAAAAACTGTTTTTT. As protein: CASSSLGVQNEKLFF.

The chain combines TRBV29-1 with TRBJ2-7; 14 bases are shared with TRBD2. CDR1 is SQVTM, CDR2 ANQGSEA, per germline. Trimming took 4 bases from V and 3 from J; bases not matched to a gene: 8. The length of the CDR3 is 16 residues. CDR3 nucleotides: TGCAGCGTTGGTGGGACTAGCGGGAGTCGATACTACGAGCAGTACTTC. This codes for CSVGGTSGSRYYEQYF.

V and J are TRBV4-1 and TRBJ2-3, with D maybe TRBD1 (6 bases). CDR1 MGHRA and CDR2 YSYEKL come from the germline V gene. V lost 1 base and J lost 5, with 7 bases in between. CDR3 size: 13 residues. CDR3 in amino acids: CASSQARGDTQYF. In nucleotides, the CDR3 is TGCGCCAGCAGCCAAGCCAGGGGAGATACGCAGTATTTT.

The chain uses TRBV11-3 and TRBJ2-3; D may be TRBD2 (5 bases). V shed 5 bases and J shed 3 bases, with 15 bases lying between them. This CDR3 region has 15 residues. Germline V lookup: CDR1 SGHNT, CDR2 YENEEA. CDR3 in DNA: TGTGCCAGCAGCCGTAGGGAGTTTGGAACAGATACGCAGTATTTT. Encoded protein: CASSRREFGTDTQYF.

V usage is TRBV29-1 and J usage is TRBJ1-2; TRBD1 is a possible D gene (5 bases). Trimming removed 6 bases at V and 3 bases at J, with 11 bases between. The CDR3 consists of 12 residues. Germline V lookup: CDR1 SQVTM, CDR2 ANQGSEA. CDR3 sequence: CSVIRDDYGYTF. The CDR3 nucleotides are TGCAGCGTAATCAGGGATGACTATGGCTACACCTTC.

J is TRBJ2-7 and V is TRBV5-6, with a weak D call TRBD2 (5 bases). Germline CDR1 reads SGHDT; CDR2 reads YYEEEE. This CDR3 is built from 18 residues. Trimming removed 1 base at V and 1 base at J, with 21 bases between. The DNA of the CDR3 is TGTGCCAGCAGCTTGTTAGGGAAAAGGGAAAGGAGGTCCTACGAGCAGTACTTC. Protein: CASSLLGKRERRSYEQYF.

The chain links TRBV7-8 to TRBJ2-1; D is possibly TRBD1 (5 bases). This CDR3 comprises 13 residues. The germline V and J ends were trimmed by 7 bases and 6 bases, with 13 bases remaining between them. The germline V gene has CDR1 SGHVS and CDR2 FQNEAQ. The CDR3 is CASTLGHLNEQFF. The CDR3 DNA reads as TGTGCCAGCACCCTAGGACATCTCAATGAGCAGTTCTTC.

The chain has TRBV16 and TRBJ1-5; 9 positions match TRBD1. Trimming took 0 bases from V and 7 from J; bases not matched to a gene: 4. This CDR3 comprises 15 residues. CDR1 is KGHSY and CDR2 is FQNENV in the germline V gene. This chain's CDR3 is CASSQSGTGNQPQHF. DNA of the CDR3: TGTGCCAGCAGCCAATCCGGGACAGGGAACCAGCCCCAGCATTTT.